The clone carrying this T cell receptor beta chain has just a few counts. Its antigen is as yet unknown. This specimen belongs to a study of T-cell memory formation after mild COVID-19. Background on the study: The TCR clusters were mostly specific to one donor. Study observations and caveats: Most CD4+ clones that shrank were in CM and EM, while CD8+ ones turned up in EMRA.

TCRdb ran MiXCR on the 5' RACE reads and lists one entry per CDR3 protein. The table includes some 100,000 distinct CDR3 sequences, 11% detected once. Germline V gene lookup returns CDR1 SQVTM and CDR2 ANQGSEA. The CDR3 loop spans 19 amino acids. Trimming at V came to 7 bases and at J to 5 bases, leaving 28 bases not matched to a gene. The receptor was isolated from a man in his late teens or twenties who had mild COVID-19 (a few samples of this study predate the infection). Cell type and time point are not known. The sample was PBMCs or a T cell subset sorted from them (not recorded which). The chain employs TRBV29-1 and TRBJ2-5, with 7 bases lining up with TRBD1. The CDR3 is CSAESHVLRNRGNVETQYF. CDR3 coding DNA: TGCAGCGCCGAAAGCCATGTCCTCCGTAACAGGGGTAACGTGGAGACCCAGTACTTC.